Below, 4 T cell receptor beta chains from the same sample are listed, as sequenced in a study of cytomegalovirus exposure and HLA in healthy donors. This PCR relied on a set of 60 Vbeta primers and 13 Jbeta primers. Profiled with immunoSEQ multiplex PCR; TCRdb holds only in-frame clones, not every one. Seen here are over 150,000 clones, over 70% observed once, and the top ten hold approximately 3.4%. The sample taken for sequencing was PBMCs. The receptor source for this set is a woman between 45 and 65 years old in good health and CMV-seropositive.

This rearrangement joins TRBV28 to TRBJ2-7, with 7 bases identical to TRBD1. The germline CDR1 and CDR2 sequences are MDHEN and SYDVKM. J gave up 4 bases and V 6 bases, and 12 bases lay outside the gene matches. This CDR3 comprises 15 residues. The CDR3 reads CASSPTGTVRYEQYF. CDR3 in DNA: TGTGCCAGCAGCCCAACCGGGACAGTACGTTACGAGCAGTACTTC.

For the CDR3, the DNA is TGTGCCAGCAGCCCTAGCGGGGGGGCTTACAATGAGCAGTTCTTC. This sequence encodes CASSPSGGAYNEQFF. The chain couples TRBV11-2 to TRBJ2-1; 12 bases agree with TRBD2. Germline CDR1 reads SGHAT; CDR2 reads FQNNGV. V lost 5 bases to trimming and J lost 4 bases; unmatched junction nucleotides: 3. The CDR3 is 15 amino acids.

The rearrangement joins TRBV5-5 to TRBJ1-6; 7 positions agree with TRBD1. This CDR3 is 14 amino acids long. Per germline, CDR1 SGHKS and CDR2 YYEKEE (reference sequence). Trimming took 4 bases from V and 9 from J; bases not matched to a gene: 7. CDR3 in DNA: TGTGCCAGCAGCCAAAACGACAGGGTTTCACCCCTCCACTTT. Its translation: CASSQNDRVSPLHF.

Comment on this clone: One junction end disagrees with the germline gene, perhaps due to a read error. The chain has TRBV7-2 and TRBJ2-4; TRBD2 might be the D (6 bases). CDR1 is SGHTA, CDR2 FQGNSA, per germline. The CDR3 contains 16 residues. The CDR3: CASSLEGGKGKNSQYF. CDR3 bases: TGTGCCAGCAGCTTAGAGGGCGGGAAGGGCAAAAACAGTCAGTACTTC.